The 20 T cell receptor beta chains listed next were all sequenced from one sample in a study of OX40 agonist ivuxolimab in advanced cancers. The data were produced by immunoSEQ multiplex PCR, yet TCRdb's version contains in-frame clones alone and is incomplete. The sample comprises some 34,000 clones, around 90% of which are singletons, and about 13% rests with the top ten. This sample comprised CD4+ or CD8+ T cells sorted from blood, obtained in a trial of the OX40 agonist ivuxolimab. The receptors shown here come from an adult with an advanced solid tumor such as melanoma, head and neck, liver or kidney cancer.

CDR3 DNA: TGTGCCAGCAGCGTAGGGGACGGAGGAGCATATGGCTACACCTTC. Translation: CASSVGDGGAYGYTF. The genes are TRBV9 and TRBJ1-2; the D gene is possibly TRBD1 (5 bases). The length of the CDR3 is 15 residues. Trimming stripped 0 bases from V and 5 bases from J, with 14 bases between. Germline CDR1 SGDLS, CDR2 YYNGEE.

J is TRBJ2-7 and V is TRBV6-5, with D hard to call. CDR3 length equals 14 residues. Trimming took off 5 bases at V and 2 bases at J, with 13 bases between the two ends. The germline V gene has CDR1 MNHEY and CDR2 SVGAGI. DNA for the CDR3: TGTGCCAGCAGTCACGTCGAGTTCCCCTACGAGCAGTACTTC. As protein: CASSHVEFPYEQYF.

The V and J genes are TRBV7-3 and TRBJ2-1; 12 nucleotides line up with TRBD2. The CDR3 spans 15 residues. V shed 8 bases and J 10 bases; nucleotides not matched to a gene: 12. CDR1 and CDR2 (germline): SGHTA, FQGTGA. In DNA form, the CDR3 reads TGTGCCAGCGGGACGGGACTAGCGGGCCCTCTGGAGCAGTTCTTC. Amino acid sequence: CASGTGLAGPLEQFF. The full variable domain, its missing parts supplied by reference TRBV7-3 and TRBJ2-1, is GAGVSQTPSNKVTEKGKYVELRCDPISGHTALYWYRQSLGQGPEFLIYFQGTGAADDSGLPNDRFFAVRPEGSVSTLKIQRTERGDSAVYLCASGTGLAGPLEQFFGPGTRLTVL.

The CDR3 DNA is TGTGCCATCAATATCCCGGGACTAGCGGACACCGGGGAGCTGTTTTTT. Amino acid sequence: CAINIPGLADTGELFF. V gene TRBV5-4 combines with J gene TRBJ2-2, with 11 bases matching TRBD2. CDR3 length: 16 residues. CDR1 is SGHNT, CDR2 YYREEE, per germline (reference sequence). V was pared by 9 bases and J by 3 bases, with 10 bases of the junction left unmatched.

This clone was detected only once. The V call is TRBV4-3, the J call TRBJ1-5; maybe TRBD1 (6 bases). The CDR3 is made up of 15 amino acids. V gave up 1 base and J gave up 6 bases, with 13 bases separating them. Germline-derived CDR1 and CDR2 are LGHNA and YSLEER. For the CDR3, the DNA is TGCGCCAGCAGCCAAGTCTTACAGGGCGGTCAGCCCCAGCATTTT. Encoded protein: CASSQVLQGGQPQHF.

The chain employs TRBV10-3 and TRBJ2-6; D unresolved. The CDR3 has 14 residues. Trimming took 6 bases from V and 4 from J, leaving 10 bases between them. CDR1 is ENHRY, CDR2 SYGVKD, per germline. In DNA form, the CDR3 reads TGTGCCATCAGGTCTCCTGACGGGGCCAACGTCCTGACTTTC. Translation gives CAIRSPDGANVLTF.

J is TRBJ1-4 and V is TRBV5-4; D is undetermined. Germline V gene sequence: CDR1 SGHNT, CDR2 YYREEE (reference sequence). The length of the CDR3 is 14 residues. Between the trimmed V and J ends, which lost 4 bases and 6 bases, there was a span of 13 bases. The CDR3 nucleotides read TGTGCCAGCAGCGCTACCCTCGGAGATGAAAAACTGTTTTTT. Its protein product is CASSATLGDEKLFF.

V is TRBV23-1 and J is TRBJ1-3; unclear D gene. TRBV23-1 is treated as an ORF (open reading frame) with a function not yet certain. The ends were cut back, 4 bases at V and 6 bases at J, with 4 bases in the middle. This CDR3 is 11 amino acids long. CDR3 protein: CASSLENTIYF. The CDR3 DNA reads TGCGCCAGCAGTCTGGAAAACACCATATATTTT.

Written as DNA, the CDR3 is TGTGCCATCAGTGTCCTAGCGGGAGTGTCCTACAATGAGCAGTTCTTC. It yields the protein CAISVLAGVSYNEQFF. This chain uses TRBV10-3 with TRBJ2-1; the match to TRBD2 covers 10 bases. V shed 4 bases, J shed 1 base, and the junction held 4 bases outside the gene matches. This CDR3 is built from 16 residues. CDR1 ENHRY and CDR2 SYGVKD come from the germline V gene.

This clone has only one observation. The V gene is TRBV9, the J gene TRBJ2-3, with 12 bases fitting TRBD2. Germline-derived CDR1 and CDR2 are SGDLS and YYNGEE. Germline trimming cut 4 bases from V and 0 bases from J; bases unmatched to any gene: 6. This CDR3 contains 17 residues. DNA for the CDR3: TGTGCCAGCAGCCATCCCGGGACTAGCGGGAGCACAGATACGCAGTATTTT. Encoded protein: CASSHPGTSGSTDTQYF.

Here the CDR3 DNA reads TGTGCCAGTAGTTGGGGACAGGGGGCGAACCAGCCCCAGCATTTT. It is translated as CASSWGQGANQPQHF. The V and J genes are TRBV19 and TRBJ1-5; 12 nucleotides align to TRBD1. The V segment lost 5 bases and the J segment 7 bases; nucleotides outside the gene matches: 6. The length of the CDR3 is 15 residues. CDR1 LNHDA and CDR2 SQIVND come from the germline V gene (reference sequence). The full variable domain, completed using reference TRBV19 and TRBJ1-5, is DGGITQSPKYLFRKEGQNVTLSCEQNLNHDAMYWYRQDPGQGLRLIYYSQIVNDFQKGDIAEGYSVSREKKESFPLTVTSAQKNPTAFYLCASSWGQGANQPQHFGDGTRLSIL.

V gene TRBV27 combines with J gene TRBJ2-1, with D unclear. The V and J ends lost 4 bases and 0 bases respectively, with 10 bases between them. Per germline, CDR1 MNHEY and CDR2 SMNVEV (reference sequence). This CDR3 comprises 15 residues. The CDR3 loop is CASSYKGHSYNEQFF. CDR3 nucleotide sequence: TGTGCCAGCAGTTATAAAGGCCACTCCTACAATGAGCAGTTCTTC.

V usage is TRBV28 and J usage is TRBJ2-7; TRBD2 is a possible D gene (5 bases). The V gene's germline CDR1 is MDHEN and CDR2 SYDVKM. The CDR3 contains 11 residues. V lost 5 bases and J 7 bases, leaving 9 bases between the germline ends. This CDR3 is CASSPRGEQYF. In DNA, the CDR3 is TGTGCCAGCAGTCCCCGGGGAGAGCAGTACTTC. The full variable domain, completed using reference TRBV28 and TRBJ2-7, is DVKVTQSSRYLVKRTGEKVFLECVQDMDHENMFWYRQDPGLGLRLIYFSYDVKMKEKGDIPEGYSVSREKKERFSLILESASTNQTSMYLCASSPRGEQYFGPGTRLTVT.

The chain joins TRBV9 to TRBJ1-3; no clear D. The CDR3 totals 15 residues. V lost 4 bases, J lost 4 bases, and 15 bases lay in between. Germline CDR1 reads SGDLS; CDR2 reads YYNGEE. In nucleotides, the CDR3 is TGTGCCAGCAGCTCCAGAGAGACTCCAGGAAACACCATATATTTT. Amino acid sequence: CASSSRETPGNTIYF.

The gene calls are TRBV27 and TRBJ2-3; unclear D gene. Per the germline V gene, CDR1 is MNHEY and CDR2 is SMNVEV (reference sequence). The CDR3 spans 13 residues. V lost 7 bases, J lost 0 bases, and 8 bases lay in between. For the CDR3, the DNA is TGTGCCAGCACCGGACCGAGCACAGATACGCAGTATTTT. Its translation: CASTGPSTDTQYF.

V is TRBV27 and J is TRBJ2-1, with TRBD1 matching 9 bases. The trim removed 3 bases at V and 5 bases at J, leaving 5 bases unmatched. The germline V gene encodes CDR1 MNHEY and CDR2 SMNVEV (reference sequence). The CDR3 spans 15 residues. CDR3 sequence (DNA): TGTGCCAGCAGTTTTGGGGACAGGGTTGACAATGAGCAGTTCTTC. Protein sequence: CASSFGDRVDNEQFF.

This clone is a singleton in its sample. CDR3 DNA: TGTGCCAGCAGTGACTGGAATAGCGGGAGGGGGGGGACCTACGAGCAGTACTTC. Protein sequence: CASSDWNSGRGGTYEQYF. V is TRBV2 and J is TRBJ2-7; 11 positions match TRBD2. The germline gives CDR1 SNHLY, CDR2 FYNNEI. The CDR3 is made up of 18 amino acids. V was pared by 3 bases and J by 2 bases, with 12 bases of the junction left unmatched. The entire variable domain, with the rest obtained from reference TRBV2 and TRBJ2-7, is as follows: EPEVTQTPSHQVTQMGQEVILRCVPISNHLYFYWYRQILGQKVEFLVSFYNNEISEKSEIFDDQFSVERPDGSNFTLKIRSTKLEDSAMYFCASSDWNSGRGGTYEQYFGPGTRLTVT.

The chain combines TRBV6-6 with TRBJ2-2; D unresolved. The V end lost 6 bases, the J end lost 6 bases, and 14 bases lay between the germline ends. The CDR3 length is 14 residues. Germline assignment: CDR1 MNHNY and CDR2 SVGAGI (reference sequence). The CDR3 spells CASRLSESPGELFF. CDR3 DNA: TGTGCCAGCAGACTCTCCGAGAGTCCCGGGGAGCTGTTTTTT.

The chain couples TRBV10-3 to TRBJ2-1, with a possible D match to TRBD2 (5 bases). Germline V lookup: CDR1 ENHRY, CDR2 SYGVKD. This CDR3 region has 14 residues. Trimming shortened V by 1 base and J by 6 bases, and 10 bases separated the two germline ends. Here the CDR3 DNA reads TGTGCCATCAGTGAGTTGGCTGCGGGCAATGAGCAGTTCTTC. This translates into CAISELAAGNEQFF.

The chain employs TRBV27 and TRBJ2-7; TRBD2 matches at 8 bases. The CDR3 loop spans 15 amino acids. Per germline, CDR1 MNHEY and CDR2 SMNVEV (reference sequence). Germline trimming cut 6 bases from V and 0 bases from J; bases unmatched to any gene: 7. The DNA of the CDR3 is TGTGCCAGCAGGTTGCTAGCGGGTCTCTCCTACGAGCAGTACTTC. Encoded protein: CASRLLAGLSYEQYF.